The 25 T cell receptor beta chains below were found in one sample sequenced in a study of T cells in Graves' hyperthyroidism and ophthalmopathy. Amplification of TCR beta CDR3 regions was performed using RNA transcripts as template. First-round RT-PCR with HTBI primers amplified the TCR CDR3 region. MiXCR, run by TCRdb on the multiplex PCR reads, gives a single entry per CDR3 protein. The sample lists 500,000 or so distinct CDR3 sequences, approximately 17% occurring once. The sample comprised blood. The receptor source for this set is a woman between 18 and 29 years old with Graves' ophthalmopathy.

J is TRBJ2-1 and V is TRBV12-3 or TRBV12-4; TRBD2 aligns across 10 bases. This CDR3 spans 16 amino acids. V shed 1 base and J 2 bases; nucleotides not matched to a gene: 2. CDR3: CASSLDGTSAYNEQFF. CDR3 coding DNA: TGTGCCAGCAGTTTAGACGGGACTAGCGCCTACAATGAGCAGTTCTTC.

This chain links TRBV7-9 with TRBJ1-2; 9 bases agree with TRBD1. The trim removed 4 bases at V and 7 bases at J, leaving 7 bases unmatched. Germline CDR1 and CDR2: SEHNR and FQNEAQ (reference sequence). The CDR3 sequence is 14 residues long. CDR3 sequence: CASSSQTGGGGYTF. The CDR3 bases are TGTGCCAGCAGCTCGCAAACAGGGGGCGGTGGCTACACCTTC.

The rearrangement uses TRBV6-1 and TRBJ1-5; D might be TRBD1 (6 bases). This CDR3 has 14 amino acids. The V gene's germline CDR1 is MNHNS and CDR2 SASEGT. Trimming removed 5 bases from V and 3 bases from J, with 11 bases in between. The CDR3 coding sequence is TGTGCCAGCAGTCGGGACAAACTCAATCAGCCCCAGCATTTT. It yields the protein CASSRDKLNQPQHF.

The V call is TRBV25-1, the J call TRBJ1-4; D remains ambiguous. Germline V gene sequence: CDR1 MGHDK, CDR2 SYGVNS. The V gene lost 2 bases and the J gene lost 6 bases, with 13 bases spanning the gap. This CDR3 has 15 residues. The CDR3 reads CASSESRHVDEKLFF. CDR3 nucleotide sequence: TGTGCCAGCAGTGAAAGTAGGCACGTTGATGAAAAACTGTTTTTT.

This clonotype was seen many times. This chain connects TRBV5-6 to TRBJ2-7, with 8 bases aligning to TRBD1. Germline loops: CDR1 SGHDT, CDR2 YYEEEE. This CDR3 spans 15 amino acids. The trim removed 4 bases at V and 3 bases at J, leaving 9 bases unmatched. CDR3 loop: CASSIKGQDFYEQYF. DNA of the CDR3: TGTGCCAGCAGCATAAAGGGACAGGACTTCTACGAGCAGTACTTC. Full variable domain (outside the CDR3, taken from reference TRBV5-6 and TRBJ2-7): DAGVTQSPTHLIKTRGQQVTLRCSPKSGHDTVSWYQQALGQGPQFIFQYYEEEERQRGNFPDRFSGHQFPNYSSELNVNALLLGDSALYLCASSIKGQDFYEQYFGPGTRLTVT.

The rearrangement links TRBV13 to TRBJ2-2; D remains ambiguous. The CDR3 is made up of 15 amino acids. V was trimmed by 2 bases and J by 0 bases, leaving 7 bases between them. Germline loops: CDR1 PRHDT, CDR2 FYEKMQ (reference sequence). CDR3 sequence reads: CASSLKPSNTGELFF. The DNA of the CDR3 is TGTGCCAGCAGCTTAAAACCCTCGAACACCGGGGAGCTGTTTTTT.

About this clonotype itself: The junction and the germline gene differ at one end; a read error may be behind it. The chain combines TRBV28 with TRBJ2-1; D gene ambiguous. The CDR3 has 13 residues. Germline lookup yields CDR1 MDHEN and CDR2 SYDVKM. The CDR3 nucleotides are TGTGCCAGCAGTCGGCCGTCCTACGATGAGCAGTTCTTC. It yields the protein CASSRPSYDEQFF.

Points on this clonotype: A much larger clone lies a single base off, so this may be a read error. This chain links TRBV28 with TRBJ2-7; the D gene could be TRBD1 or TRBD2 (6 bases each). From germline, CDR1 is MDHEN and CDR2 SYDVKM. This CDR3 is 14 amino acids long. Trimming took off 6 bases at V and 5 bases at J, with 17 bases between the two ends. The CDR3 here is CASSPLDGGDEQYF. The CDR3 bases are TGTGCCAGCAGCCCTCTCGACGGGGGCGACGAGCAGTACTTC. Full variable domain (missing parts from reference TRBV28 and TRBJ2-7): DVKVTQSSRYLVKRTGEKVFLECVQDMDHENMFWYRQDPGLGLRLIYFSYDVKMKEKGDIPEGYSVSREKKERFSLILESASTNQTSMYLCASSPLDGGDEQYFGPGTRLTVT.

This clonotype was detected ten times or more. The gene calls are TRBV18 and TRBJ2-5; D possibly corresponds to TRBD1 (6 bases). CDR3 length: 16 residues. The germline V gene has CDR1 KGHSH and CDR2 LQKENI. V gave up 1 base and J gave up 1 base, with 13 bases separating them. CDR3 in amino acids: CASSPQEDSAQETQYF. The CDR3 nucleotides read TGTGCCAGCTCACCACAGGAGGACAGTGCCCAAGAGACCCAGTACTTC.

This sequence joins TRBV7-9 and TRBJ2-1; 9 bases match TRBD1. Germline V lookup: CDR1 SEHNR, CDR2 FQNEAQ (reference sequence). The CDR3 is 13 residues long. The V and J ends lost 4 bases and 9 bases, in that order; junction bases with no gene match: 4. The CDR3 here is CASSSGQGFEQFF. The CDR3 coding sequence is TGTGCCAGCAGCTCGGGACAGGGATTTGAGCAGTTCTTC.

This clonotype has more than one count but fewer than ten. The gene calls are TRBV2 and TRBJ1-4; D might be TRBD1 (5 bases). V dropped 3 bases and J dropped 12 bases, with 20 bases sitting between them. The CDR3 covers 15 residues. Germline V gives CDR1 SNHLY, CDR2 FYNNEI. Written as DNA, the CDR3 is TGTGCCAGCAGTGACGGAGGAAGGGGTTTTGTAGAACTGTTTTTT. Translating it yields CASSDGGRGFVELFF.

Ten or more counts support this clonotype. The genes are TRBV12-3 or TRBV12-4 and TRBJ1-1; TRBD1 matches at 8 bases. Losses at the gene ends were 7 bases for V and 2 bases for J; bases not matched to a gene: 6. This CDR3 is 14 amino acids long. The CDR3 nucleotides read TGTGCCAGCAAACAGACAGGGGTCAACACTGAAGCTTTCTTT. Protein product: CASKQTGVNTEAFF.

This clonotype has at least ten counts. CDR3 nucleotides: TGTGCCTGGAGTTTGGGGGGGACCACTGAAGCTTTCTTT. It is translated as CAWSLGGTTEAFF. The chain links TRBV30 to TRBJ1-1; tentatively, D is TRBD1 (5 bases). Germline V gene lookup returns CDR1 GTSNPN and CDR2 SVGIG (reference sequence). Trimming shortened V by 2 bases and J by 4 bases, and 11 bases separated the two germline ends. The CDR3 extends over 13 amino acids.

The sample holds many counts of this clonotype. J is TRBJ1-2 and V is TRBV9, with TRBD1 identical over 7 bases. CDR1 is SGDLS and CDR2 is YYNGEE in the germline V gene. The CDR3 extends over 16 amino acids. V lost 6 bases and J lost 4; bases outside the gene matches: 15. The CDR3 DNA follows: TGTGCCAGCACCGGTAGGGCAGGGGGTACGGGCTATGGCTACACCTTC. Amino acids: CASTGRAGGTGYGYTF.

The chain couples TRBV13 to TRBJ2-3, with TRBD2 matching over 7 bases. Germline assignment: CDR1 PRHDT and CDR2 FYEKMQ (reference sequence). V was clipped by 5 bases and J by 8 bases; unmatched bases: 22. CDR3 size: 18 residues. Here the CDR3 DNA reads TGTGCCAGCAGCCAAGATCTATTGGCTAGCGGTCTCATTGGTACGCAGTATTTT. Translation: CASSQDLLASGLIGTQYF.

This clonotype was picked up many times. The J gene is TRBJ1-1, the V gene TRBV18, with a possible D match to TRBD1 (5 bases). Trimming took off 5 bases at V and 2 bases at J, with 9 bases between the two ends. The length of the CDR3 is 13 residues. Germline V lookup: CDR1 KGHSH, CDR2 LQKENI. CDR3 nucleotide sequence: TGTGCCAGCTCAGCGGGGGAAAACACTGAAGCTTTCTTT. Translated, it gives CASSAGENTEAFF.

The rearrangement links TRBV19 to TRBJ2-6, with D perhaps matching TRBD2 (6 bases). V was shortened by 7 bases and J by 4 bases, with 23 bases between the two germline ends. This CDR3 has 18 amino acids. Germline CDR1 LNHDA, CDR2 SQIVND (reference sequence). CDR3 loop: CASTKKHTVGGGANVLTF. CDR3 DNA: TGTGCCAGTACCAAAAAACACACCGTCGGGGGAGGGGCCAACGTCCTGACTTTC.

There are many counts of this clonotype. V usage is TRBV3-1 and J usage is TRBJ2-1; 9 nucleotides line up with TRBD1. The CDR3 runs to 15 residues. CDR1 LGHDT and CDR2 YNNKEL come from the germline V gene (reference sequence). J lost 2 bases, V lost 5 bases, and 4 bases had no gene match. The CDR3 here is CASSAGTGTYNEQFF. CDR3 DNA sequence: TGTGCCAGCAGCGCCGGGACAGGGACCTACAATGAGCAGTTCTTC.

This clonotype was seen repeatedly, ten times or more. The chain joins TRBV11-2 to TRBJ2-1, with D hard to call. The CDR3 sequence is 17 residues long. The V and J ends lost 3 bases and 0 bases respectively, with 15 bases between them. Germline V CDR1 and CDR2: SGHAT, FQNNGV. The CDR3 nucleotides are TGTGCCAGCAGCTTCAACAACAGATTTACCTCCTACAATGAGCAGTTCTTC. It is translated as CASSFNNRFTSYNEQFF.

The rearrangement links TRBV18 to TRBJ1-3, with D maybe TRBD1 (5 bases). This CDR3 is 13 amino acids long. V was trimmed by 3 bases and J by 5 bases, leaving 8 bases between them. Germline V CDR1 and CDR2: KGHSH, LQKENI. The CDR3, as DNA: TGTGCCAGCTCACCCAGGGTTCGAAACACCATATATTTT. It specifies CASSPRVRNTIYF.

The rearrangement uses TRBV19 and TRBJ2-1, with 9 bases fitting TRBD1. The V gene end was trimmed by 9 bases and the J gene end by 7 bases; junction bases not matched to a gene: 10. There are 14 residues in the CDR3. In germline, CDR1 is LNHDA, CDR2 SQIVND (reference sequence). CDR3 region: CASRIGQGYNEQFF. The CDR3 DNA is TGTGCCAGCCGCATTGGACAGGGGTATAATGAGCAGTTCTTC.

The chain joins TRBV5-1 to TRBJ2-1; 7 nucleotides line up with TRBD1. The J segment lost 10 bases and the V segment lost 4 bases, leaving 11 bases of the junction unmatched. Per germline, CDR1 SGHRS and CDR2 YFSETQ. This CDR3 contains 14 residues. Here the CDR3 DNA reads TGCGCCAGCAGCCCGACAGGGCCTTCCTCAGAGCAGTTCTTC. Its translation: CASSPTGPSSEQFF. Filled out from reference TRBV5-1 and TRBJ2-1, the complete variable domain reads KAGVTQTPRYLIKTRGQQVTLSCSPISGHRSVSWYQQTPGQGLQFLFEYFSETQRNKGNFPGRFSGRQFSNSRSEMNVSTLELGDSALYLCASSPTGPSSEQFFGPGTRLTVL.

This clonotype occurred many times. The chain links TRBV12-3 or TRBV12-4 to TRBJ1-2; D may be TRBD1 (5 bases). CDR3 size: 14 residues. V dropped 7 bases and J dropped 8 bases, with 20 bases sitting between them. The CDR3 DNA follows: TGTGCCAGCATCTTAAGGGGAAATCGGGAAGGCTACACCTTC. As protein: CASILRGNREGYTF.

This clonotype was observed at least ten times. CDR3 residues: CASSPDFPGSVTEAFF. The CDR3 nucleotides are TGTGCCAGCTCCCCGGATTTCCCGGGATCGGTGACTGAAGCTTTCTTT. The V gene is TRBV18, the J gene TRBJ1-1; D unclear. V lost 6 bases, J lost 5 bases, and 22 bases lay in between. The germline gives CDR1 KGHSH, CDR2 LQKENI. CDR3 size: 16 residues.

This clonotype came up many times. The V call is TRBV28, the J call TRBJ1-1; TRBD1 might be the D (5 bases). Germline V gene lookup returns CDR1 MDHEN and CDR2 SYDVKM. The CDR3 totals 14 residues. V gave up 3 bases and J gave up 4 bases, with 12 bases separating them. CDR3 sequence: CASSFSGRGTEAFF. The CDR3 DNA reads TGTGCCAGCAGTTTCTCCGGTAGGGGCACTGAAGCTTTCTTT.